Below are 21 T cell receptor beta chains sequenced from a single sample in a study of T cell responses to AZD1222 COVID-19 vaccine. Data came from immunoSEQ multiplex PCR; TCRdb stores just in-frame clones and leaves some out. This table has about 130,000 clones, approximately 85% appearing once. Sequencing used peripheral blood, obtained 28 days after the second AZD1222 dose. These receptor sequences come from an adult who received the AZD1222 COVID-19 vaccine.

This chain links TRBV5-1 with TRBJ2-2; 8 nucleotides match TRBD1. After removal of 1 base from V and 4 bases from J, the junction contained 3 bases not matched to a gene. CDR1 SGHRS and CDR2 YFSETQ come from the germline V gene. CDR3 length: 15 residues. The CDR3 DNA sequence: TGCGCCAGCAGCTTGATGCAGGGGGCCACCGGGGAGCTGTTTTTT. Protein sequence: CASSLMQGATGELFF.

The chain couples TRBV19 to TRBJ1-3; unclear D gene. The CDR3 has 14 residues. Germline CDR1 and CDR2: LNHDA and SQIVND (reference sequence). Trimming stripped 5 bases from V and 5 bases from J, with 13 bases between. The CDR3 nucleotides are TGTGCCAGTAGTTCGGACCTGGGGAGAAACACCATATATTTT. As protein: CASSSDLGRNTIYF.

V gene TRBV6-5 combines with J gene TRBJ1-5, with TRBD1 as a possible D gene (5 bases). With 6 bases removed from V and 3 bases from J, the gap between germline ends came to 9 bases. The CDR3 runs 13 residues. Germline lookup yields CDR1 MNHEY and CDR2 SVGAGI. The CDR3 loop reads CASRDTPNQPQHF. DNA of the CDR3: TGTGCCAGCAGGGACACTCCCAATCAGCCCCAGCATTTT.

CDR3 bases: TGTGCCAGCAGCCGCCAGGGAAAGCAAGAGACCCAGTACTTC. This encodes CASSRQGKQETQYF. V gene TRBV7-8 combines with J gene TRBJ2-5; possible D gene TRBD1, 5 bases. V was cut by 5 bases and J by 2 bases, with 12 bases left in between. Per the germline V gene, CDR1 is SGHVS and CDR2 is FQNEAQ. The CDR3 covers 14 residues.

In its sample, this clone was seen once. A clone one base away is much larger, so this may be a read error. This sequence joins TRBV9 and TRBJ1-1; D perhaps matches TRBD1 (5 bases). Germline values: CDR1 SGDLS, CDR2 YYNGEE. This CDR3 spans 14 amino acids. V lost 4 bases and J lost 0, with 10 bases in between. The CDR3 region is CASSKQVMNTEAFF. DNA for the CDR3: TGTGCCAGCAGCAAACAGGTCATGAACACTGAAGCTTTCTTT.

The rearrangement uses TRBV24-1 and TRBJ2-3; the D call may be TRBD1 or TRBD2 (5 bases each). Trimming took 3 bases from V and 2 from J, leaving 11 bases between them. Germline V lookup: CDR1 KGHDR, CDR2 SFDVKD. This CDR3 spans 15 amino acids. CDR3 residues: CATSDPRGHTDTQYF. The CDR3 region has the DNA TGTGCCACCAGTGATCCCCGGGGCCACACAGATACGCAGTATTTT.

The chain joins TRBV2 to TRBJ1-1; D remains unclear. This CDR3 has 14 amino acids. V was clipped by 4 bases and J by 3 bases, with 12 bases between them. CDR1 SNHLY and CDR2 FYNNEI come from the germline V gene. As DNA, the CDR3 is TGTGCCAGCAGTGCACCTATACTGTACACTGAAGCTTTCTTT. Protein sequence: CASSAPILYTEAFF.

In DNA form, the CDR3 reads TGTGCCAGCAGCCAAGAACAGGGCCTCGGTGAAAAACTGTTTTTT. This codes for CASSQEQGLGEKLFF. The chain combines TRBV4-2 with TRBJ1-4; D is possibly TRBD1 (6 bases). The CDR3 consists of 15 residues. Per germline, CDR1 LGHNA and CDR2 YNFKEQ. V was shortened by 0 bases and J by 7 bases, with 12 bases between the two germline ends.

This chain's CDR3 is CASSRGVKTQYF. CDR3 in DNA: TGTGCCAGCAGCAGGGGAGTGAAGACCCAGTACTTC. The J gene is TRBJ2-5, the V gene TRBV6-2 or TRBV6-3; D might be TRBD1 (6 bases). The ends were cut back, 6 bases at V and 6 bases at J, with 11 bases in the middle. Looked up from germline, CDR1 is MNHEY and CDR2 is SVGEGT. This CDR3 region has 12 residues.

The chain carries TRBV19 and TRBJ2-7, with 7 bases matching TRBD1. Germline-derived CDR1 and CDR2 are LNHDA and SQIVND (reference sequence). V trimming: 10 bases; J trimming: 1 base; junction bases outside the gene matches: 13. This CDR3 contains 15 residues. Here the CDR3 reads CAIRDTGQASYEQYF. DNA for the CDR3: TGTGCCATCCGAGACACTGGACAGGCGTCCTACGAGCAGTACTTC.

The J gene is TRBJ1-2, the V gene TRBV27; the match to TRBD1 covers 8 bases. The CDR3 is 14 residues long. Trimming cost V 4 bases and J 4 bases; bases outside gene matches: 5. Germline CDR1 is MNHEY and CDR2 is SMNVEV (reference sequence). For the CDR3, the DNA is TGTGCCAGCAGTTCGACAGGGGCTCGCTATGGCTACACCTTC. Its translation is CASSSTGARYGYTF.

The sample holds a few counts of this clone. The rearrangement uses TRBV7-2 and TRBJ1-2, with 9 positions matching TRBD1. Germline values: CDR1 SGHTA, CDR2 FQGNSA. After removal of 2 bases from V and 4 bases from J, the junction contained 2 bases not matched to a gene. CDR3 length: 14 residues. CDR3 amino acids: CASSLTGGGYGYTF. CDR3 sequence (DNA): TGTGCCAGCAGCTTAACAGGGGGCGGCTATGGCTACACCTTC.

The chain links TRBV4-2 to TRBJ2-5; the match to TRBD2 covers 12 bases. V was pared by 1 base and J by 5 bases, with 11 bases of the junction left unmatched. CDR3 size: 18 residues. Germline values: CDR1 LGHNA, CDR2 YNFKEQ. Here the CDR3 DNA reads TGTGCCAGCAGCCAAGTAACTAGCGGGGGGCCCCAGGCGGAGACCCAGTACTTC. Translation gives CASSQVTSGGPQAETQYF.

V gene TRBV5-1 combines with J gene TRBJ2-3; 7 bases are shared with TRBD1. The germline gives CDR1 SGHRS, CDR2 YFSETQ. Germline trimming cut 7 bases from V and 0 bases from J; bases unmatched to any gene: 5. The CDR3 contains 14 residues. The CDR3: CASVKGASTDTQYF. The CDR3 DNA reads as TGCGCCAGCGTTAAGGGGGCGAGCACAGATACGCAGTATTTT.

This clone was found once. The rearrangement joins TRBV28 to TRBJ1-5; the D gene is possibly TRBD1 (6 bases). CDR3 length equals 13 residues. CDR1 and CDR2 from the germline V gene are MDHEN and SYDVKM. V was trimmed by 5 bases and J by 5 bases, leaving 10 bases between them. CDR3 bases: TGTGCCAGCAGTCAGGGGAAGGATCAGCCCCAGCATTTT. Its translation is CASSQGKDQPQHF.

The genes are TRBV10-3 and TRBJ1-4; the D gene is possibly TRBD1 (6 bases). Deletions cut 3 bases from V and 3 bases from J, with 11 bases between. The CDR3 contains 15 residues. Germline V gene sequence: CDR1 ENHRY, CDR2 SYGVKD. CDR3 nucleotide sequence: TGTGCCATCAGTGACTCGGGGGGCCCTAATGAAAAACTGTTTTTT. It is translated as CAISDSGGPNEKLFF.

The CDR3 protein is CASSLTSGPAGGELFF. CDR3 DNA: TGTGCCAGCAGCCTTACCTCCGGCCCGGCTGGCGGGGAGCTGTTTTTT. The chain joins TRBV7-2 to TRBJ2-2; no definite D call. The CDR3 is 16 residues long. Trimming removed 5 bases from V and 7 bases from J, with 20 bases in between. Per the germline V gene, CDR1 is SGHTA and CDR2 is FQGNSA.

The chain couples TRBV9 to TRBJ2-1; D is ambiguous. Per germline, CDR1 SGDLS and CDR2 YYNGEE. This CDR3 comprises 13 residues. With 0 bases removed from V and 7 bases from J, the gap between germline ends came to 8 bases. CDR3 region: CASSVAPQNEQFF. DNA of the CDR3: TGTGCCAGCAGCGTAGCTCCCCAGAATGAGCAGTTCTTC.

The chain links TRBV7-9 to TRBJ2-5, with D possibly TRBD2 on 5 matching bases. The CDR3 loop spans 14 amino acids. V dropped 2 bases and J dropped 0 bases, with 7 bases sitting between them. The V gene's germline CDR1 is SEHNR and CDR2 FQNEAQ (reference sequence). This CDR3 is CASSLKRNQETQYF. The CDR3 DNA sequence: TGTGCCAGCAGCTTAAAGCGGAACCAAGAGACCCAGTACTTC.

This clone was detected only once. The gene calls are TRBV3-1 (or the pseudogene TRBV3-2) and TRBJ2-1; D remains unclear. Germline CDR1 LGHDT, CDR2 YNNKEL (reference sequence). This CDR3 is built from 14 residues. The V end was cut by 4 bases, the J end by 6 bases, with 13 bases between. CDR3 bases: TGTGCCAGCAGCCCAACTCGGAGTCGCAATGAGCAGTTCTTC. Its translation: CASSPTRSRNEQFF.

The chain is built from TRBV5-1 and TRBJ1-2; 8 nucleotides agree with TRBD1. V lost 4 bases to trimming and J lost 6 bases; unmatched junction nucleotides: 8. Germline assignment: CDR1 SGHRS and CDR2 YFSETQ. This CDR3 is 14 amino acids long. The CDR3, as DNA: TGCGCCAGCAGCCGGACAGGGCGCACCGATGGCTACACCTTC. Translation: CASSRTGRTDGYTF. The variable domain in full, with the rest retrieved from reference TRBV5-1 and TRBJ1-2, is KAGVTQTPRYLIKTRGQQVTLSCSPISGHRSVSWYQQTPGQGLQFLFEYFSETQRNKGNFPGRFSGRQFSNSRSEMNVSTLELGDSALYLCASSRTGRTDGYTFGSGTRLTVV.